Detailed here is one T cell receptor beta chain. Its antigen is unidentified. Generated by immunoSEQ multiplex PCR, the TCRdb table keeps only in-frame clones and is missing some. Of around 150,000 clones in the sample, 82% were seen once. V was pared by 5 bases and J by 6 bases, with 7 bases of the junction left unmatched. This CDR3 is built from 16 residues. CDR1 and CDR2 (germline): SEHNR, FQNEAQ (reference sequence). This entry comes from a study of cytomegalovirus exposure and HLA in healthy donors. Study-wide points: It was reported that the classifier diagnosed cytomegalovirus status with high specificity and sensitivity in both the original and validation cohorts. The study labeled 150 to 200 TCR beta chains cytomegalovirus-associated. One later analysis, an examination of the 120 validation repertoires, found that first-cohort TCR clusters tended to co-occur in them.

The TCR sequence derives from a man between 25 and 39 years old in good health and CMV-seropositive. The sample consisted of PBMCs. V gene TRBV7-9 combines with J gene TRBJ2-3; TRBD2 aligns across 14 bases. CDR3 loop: CASSPGTSGSKDTQYF. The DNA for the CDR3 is TGTGCCAGCAGCCCCGGGACTAGCGGGAGTAAGGATACGCAGTATTTT.